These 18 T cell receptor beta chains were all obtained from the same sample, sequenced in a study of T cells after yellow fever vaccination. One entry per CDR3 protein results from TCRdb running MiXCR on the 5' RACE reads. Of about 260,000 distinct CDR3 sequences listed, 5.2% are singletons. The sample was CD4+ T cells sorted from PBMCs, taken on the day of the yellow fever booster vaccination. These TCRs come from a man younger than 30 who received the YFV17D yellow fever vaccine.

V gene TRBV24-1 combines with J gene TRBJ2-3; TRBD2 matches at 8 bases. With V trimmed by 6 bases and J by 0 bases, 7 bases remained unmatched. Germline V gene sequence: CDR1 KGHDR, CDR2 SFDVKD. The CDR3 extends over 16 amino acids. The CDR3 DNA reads TGTGCCACCAGTCCCGGGACTAGGGGTAGCACAGATACGCAGTATTTT. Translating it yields CATSPGTRGSTDTQYF.

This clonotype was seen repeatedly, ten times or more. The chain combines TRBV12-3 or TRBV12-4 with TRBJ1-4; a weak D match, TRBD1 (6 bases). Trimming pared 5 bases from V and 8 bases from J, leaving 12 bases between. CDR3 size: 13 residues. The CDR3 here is CASSLWGREKLFF. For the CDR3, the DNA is TGTGCCAGCAGTCTTTGGGGGCGGGAAAAACTGTTTTTT.

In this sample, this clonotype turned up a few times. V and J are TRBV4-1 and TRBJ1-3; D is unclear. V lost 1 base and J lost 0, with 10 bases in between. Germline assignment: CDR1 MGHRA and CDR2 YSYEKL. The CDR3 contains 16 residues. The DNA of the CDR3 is TGCGCCAGCAGCCAAGGGGCAGGAAGCTCTGGAAACACCATATATTTT. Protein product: CASSQGAGSSGNTIYF.

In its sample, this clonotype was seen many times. The CDR3 bases are TGCGCCAGCAGCTTGGAAGGGCCCCGCACCTTC. Protein: CASSLEGPRTF. The chain joins TRBV5-1 to TRBJ1-2; no reliable D call. V shed 0 bases and J shed 13 bases, with 10 bases lying between them. This CDR3 has 11 residues. Germline CDR1 reads SGHRS; CDR2 reads YFSETQ.

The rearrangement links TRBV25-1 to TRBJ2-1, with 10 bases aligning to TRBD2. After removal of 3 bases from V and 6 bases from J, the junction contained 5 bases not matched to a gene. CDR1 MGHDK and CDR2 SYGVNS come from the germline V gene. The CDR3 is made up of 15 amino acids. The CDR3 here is CASSDVGLAANEQFF. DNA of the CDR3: TGTGCCAGCAGTGATGTAGGACTAGCGGCCAATGAGCAGTTCTTC.

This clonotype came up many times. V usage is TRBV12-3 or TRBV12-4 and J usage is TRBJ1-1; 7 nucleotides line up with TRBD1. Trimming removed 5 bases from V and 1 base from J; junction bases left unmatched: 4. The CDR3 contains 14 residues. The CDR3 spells CASSEQGRNTEAFF. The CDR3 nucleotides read TGTGCCAGCAGTGAACAGGGGAGGAACACTGAAGCTTTCTTT.

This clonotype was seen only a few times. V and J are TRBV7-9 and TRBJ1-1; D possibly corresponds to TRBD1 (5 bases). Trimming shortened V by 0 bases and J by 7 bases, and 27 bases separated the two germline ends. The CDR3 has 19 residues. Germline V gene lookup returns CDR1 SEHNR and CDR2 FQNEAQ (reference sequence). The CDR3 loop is CASSLARFDRLDRRGEAFF. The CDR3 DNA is TGTGCCAGCAGCTTAGCGCGATTCGACAGACTGGACCGCCGAGGTGAAGCTTTCTTT.

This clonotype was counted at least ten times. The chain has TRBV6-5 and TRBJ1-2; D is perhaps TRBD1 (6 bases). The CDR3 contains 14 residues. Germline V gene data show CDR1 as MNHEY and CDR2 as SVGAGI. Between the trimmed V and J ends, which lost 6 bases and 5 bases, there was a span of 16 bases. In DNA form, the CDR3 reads TGTGCCAGCAGCTCCGGACAGCCGGGGTATGGCTACACCTTC. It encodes CASSSGQPGYGYTF.

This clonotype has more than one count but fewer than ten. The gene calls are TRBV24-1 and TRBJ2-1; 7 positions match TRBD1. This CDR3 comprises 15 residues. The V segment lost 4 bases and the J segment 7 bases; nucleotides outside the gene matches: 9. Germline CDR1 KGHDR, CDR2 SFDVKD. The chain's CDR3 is CATSERQGALNEQFF. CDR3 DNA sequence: TGTGCCACCAGTGAAAGACAGGGAGCTCTGAATGAGCAGTTCTTC.

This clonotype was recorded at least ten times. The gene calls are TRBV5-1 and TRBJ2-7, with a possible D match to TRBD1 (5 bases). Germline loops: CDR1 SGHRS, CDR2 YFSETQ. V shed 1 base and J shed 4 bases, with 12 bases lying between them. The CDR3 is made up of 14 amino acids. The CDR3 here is CASSLLDSLYEQYF. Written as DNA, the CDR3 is TGCGCCAGCAGCTTGCTAGACAGCTTATACGAGCAGTACTTC.

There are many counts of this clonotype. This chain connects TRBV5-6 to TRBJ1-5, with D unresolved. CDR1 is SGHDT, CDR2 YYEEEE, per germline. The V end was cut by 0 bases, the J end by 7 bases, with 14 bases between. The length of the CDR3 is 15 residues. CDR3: CASSLGRGSVQPQHF. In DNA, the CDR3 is TGTGCCAGCAGCTTGGGCCGGGGATCTGTGCAGCCCCAGCATTTT.

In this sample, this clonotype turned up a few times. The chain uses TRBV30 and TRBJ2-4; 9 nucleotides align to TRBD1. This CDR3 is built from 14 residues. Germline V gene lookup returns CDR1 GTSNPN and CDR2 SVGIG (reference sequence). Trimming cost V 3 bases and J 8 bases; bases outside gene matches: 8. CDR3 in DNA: TGTGCCTGGAGCGAACGGGACAGGGCGCACATTCAGTACTTC. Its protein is CAWSERDRAHIQYF.

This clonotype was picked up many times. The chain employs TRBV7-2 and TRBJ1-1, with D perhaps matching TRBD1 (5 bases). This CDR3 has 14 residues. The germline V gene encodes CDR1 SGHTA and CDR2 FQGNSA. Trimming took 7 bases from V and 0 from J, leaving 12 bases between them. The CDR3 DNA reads TGTGCCAGCACCCGAGGAGGGGTGAACACTGAAGCTTTCTTT. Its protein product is CASTRGGVNTEAFF.

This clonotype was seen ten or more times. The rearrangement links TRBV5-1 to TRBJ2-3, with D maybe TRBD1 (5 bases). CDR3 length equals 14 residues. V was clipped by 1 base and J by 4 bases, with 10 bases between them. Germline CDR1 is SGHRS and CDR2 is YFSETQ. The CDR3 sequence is CASSLSGAADTQYF. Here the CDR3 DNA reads TGCGCCAGCAGCTTGAGTGGGGCAGCAGATACGCAGTATTTT.

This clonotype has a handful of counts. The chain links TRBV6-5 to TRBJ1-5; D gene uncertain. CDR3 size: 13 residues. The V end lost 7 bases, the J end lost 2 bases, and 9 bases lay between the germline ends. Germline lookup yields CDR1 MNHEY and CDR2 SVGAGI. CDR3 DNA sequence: TGTGCCAGCAAGGGAACACGCAATCAGCCCCAGCATTTT. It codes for CASKGTRNQPQHF.

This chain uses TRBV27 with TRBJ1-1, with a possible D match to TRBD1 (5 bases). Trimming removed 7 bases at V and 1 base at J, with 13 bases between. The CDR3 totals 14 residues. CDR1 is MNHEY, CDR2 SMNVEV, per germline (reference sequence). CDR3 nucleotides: TGTGCCAGCACTAAGACAGCTCCGAACACTGAAGCTTTCTTT. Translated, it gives CASTKTAPNTEAFF.

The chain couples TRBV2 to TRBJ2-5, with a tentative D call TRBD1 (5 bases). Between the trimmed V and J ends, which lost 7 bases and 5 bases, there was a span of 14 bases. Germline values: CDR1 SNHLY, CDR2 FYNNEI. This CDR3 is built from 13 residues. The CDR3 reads CASNWTPGETQYF. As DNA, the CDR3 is TGTGCCAGCAACTGGACACCAGGGGAGACCCAGTACTTC.

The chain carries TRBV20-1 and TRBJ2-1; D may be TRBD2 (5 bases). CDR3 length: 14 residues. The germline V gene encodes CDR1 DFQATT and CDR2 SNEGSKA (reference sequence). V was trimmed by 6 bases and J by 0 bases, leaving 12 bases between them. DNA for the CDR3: TGCAGTGCGAGGGCCTCAAGCTCCTACAATGAGCAGTTCTTC. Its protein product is CSARASSSYNEQFF.